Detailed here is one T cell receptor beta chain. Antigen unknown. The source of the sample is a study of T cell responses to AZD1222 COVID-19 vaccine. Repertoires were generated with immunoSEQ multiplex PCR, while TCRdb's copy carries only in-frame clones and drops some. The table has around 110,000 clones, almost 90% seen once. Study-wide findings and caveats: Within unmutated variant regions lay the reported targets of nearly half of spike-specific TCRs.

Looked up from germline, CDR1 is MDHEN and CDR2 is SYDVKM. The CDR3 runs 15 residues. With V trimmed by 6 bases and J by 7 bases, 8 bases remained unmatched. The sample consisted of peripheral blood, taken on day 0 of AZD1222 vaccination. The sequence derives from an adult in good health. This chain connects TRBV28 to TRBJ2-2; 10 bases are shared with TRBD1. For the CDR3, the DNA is TGTGCCAGCAGGATAACGGGACAGGGGAACGGGGAGCTGTTTTTT. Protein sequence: CASRITGQGNGELFF.